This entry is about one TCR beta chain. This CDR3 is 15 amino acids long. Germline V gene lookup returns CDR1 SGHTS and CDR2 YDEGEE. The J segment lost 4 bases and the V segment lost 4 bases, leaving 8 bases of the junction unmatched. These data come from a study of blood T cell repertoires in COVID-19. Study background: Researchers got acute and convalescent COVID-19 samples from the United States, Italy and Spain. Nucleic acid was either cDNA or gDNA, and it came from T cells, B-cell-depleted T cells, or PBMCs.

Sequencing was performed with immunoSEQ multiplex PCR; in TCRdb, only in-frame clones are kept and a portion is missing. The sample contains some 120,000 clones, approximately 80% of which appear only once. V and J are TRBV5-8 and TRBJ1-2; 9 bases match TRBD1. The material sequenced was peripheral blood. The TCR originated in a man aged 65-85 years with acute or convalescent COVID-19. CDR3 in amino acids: CASSPGTGTSYGYTF. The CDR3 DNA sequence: TGTGCCAGCAGCCCCGGGACAGGGACATCCTATGGCTACACCTTC.